The next 19 T cell receptor beta chains were all read from a single sample in a study of T-cell reconstitution after alpha-beta-depleted transplantation in children. The TCRbeta library incorporated unique molecular identifiers. Using its own MiXCR run on the PCR reads, TCRdb lists one record per CDR3 protein. The sample lists just under 550,000 distinct CDR3 sequences; around 17% were seen once. Sample: PBMCs from the stem cell graft donor, taken from the stem cell graft. The receptor source for this set is a human donor who donated a stem cell graft to a child with acute lymphoblastic leukemia.

The gene calls are TRBV12-3 or TRBV12-4 and TRBJ2-1; the match to TRBD2 covers 12 bases. V shed 7 bases and J 10 bases; nucleotides not matched to a gene: 11. CDR3 size: 15 residues. The chain's CDR3 is CASTPSGRAKGEQFF. DNA for the CDR3: TGTGCCAGCACCCCTAGCGGGAGGGCAAAAGGGGAGCAGTTCTTC.

This clonotype was seen ten or more times. The chain uses TRBV11-2 and TRBJ2-5, with D tentatively TRBD1 or TRBD2 (5 bases each). The V end lost 8 bases, the J end lost 0 bases, and 19 bases lay between the germline ends. This CDR3 has 16 residues. The germline V gene encodes CDR1 SGHAT and CDR2 FQNNGV. In DNA, the CDR3 is TGTGCCAGCCGCAGCTTGGGACGGCTATACCAAGAGACCCAGTACTTC. Translating it yields CASRSLGRLYQETQYF.

In its sample, this clonotype was seen a few times. This rearrangement joins TRBV29-1 to TRBJ1-1; D not certain. V was pared by 4 bases and J by 0 bases, with 9 bases between. Germline CDR1 is SQVTM and CDR2 is ANQGSEA. The CDR3 runs 13 residues. The CDR3, as DNA: TGCAGCGTTGTAGACGGTGTGAACACTGAAGCTTTCTTT. Translating gives CSVVDGVNTEAFF.

CDR3 protein: CASSYPMAASGTYEQYF. In DNA, the CDR3 is TGTGCCAGCAGTTACCCGATGGCGGCTAGCGGTACCTACGAGCAGTACTTC. The chain links TRBV6-2 or TRBV6-3 to TRBJ2-7; 7 positions agree with TRBD2. V dropped 2 bases and J dropped 2; count of bases not matched to a gene: 12. Germline V lookup: CDR1 MNHEY, CDR2 SVGEGT. The CDR3 has 17 residues.

V usage is TRBV12-3 or TRBV12-4 and J usage is TRBJ2-7; D gene ambiguous. V lost 3 bases, J lost 1 base, and 16 bases lay in between. This CDR3 is 16 amino acids long. CDR3 coding DNA: TGTGCCAGCAGTTTCGGTCAGGTTTCATGGTCCTACGAGCAGTACTTC. Amino acids: CASSFGQVSWSYEQYF.

The chain has TRBV12-3 or TRBV12-4 and TRBJ2-7; 11 bases line up with TRBD2. The CDR3 runs 14 residues. The ends lost 4 bases at V and 7 bases at J; junction bases unmatched: 6. CDR3 DNA sequence: TGTGCCAGCAGTTCAACTAGCGGGAGCGTGGAGCAGTACTTC. It specifies CASSSTSGSVEQYF.

In this sample, this clonotype turned up many times. The genes are TRBV29-1 and TRBJ1-2; D may be TRBD1 (5 bases). This CDR3 comprises 12 residues. CDR1 SQVTM and CDR2 ANQGSEA come from the germline V gene. V lost 2 bases and J lost 4, with 8 bases in between. CDR3 in DNA: TGCAGCGTTGAAAAGGGGCCCTATGGCTACACCTTC. Translated, it gives CSVEKGPYGYTF.

In its sample, this clonotype was seen many times. The rearrangement joins TRBV27 to TRBJ2-2; D is ambiguous. V lost 4 bases, J lost 2 bases, and 5 bases lay in between. Germline CDR1 MNHEY, CDR2 SMNVEV (reference sequence). The CDR3 totals 13 residues. The CDR3 DNA is TGTGCCAGCAGTTGGGTTAACACCGGGGAGCTGTTTTTT. Protein sequence: CASSWVNTGELFF.

Details on this clonotype: The junction shows a germline mismatch at one end, possibly a read error. The rearrangement joins TRBV7-9 to TRBJ2-7, with D possibly called TRBD1 or TRBD2 (5 bases each). The CDR3 has 15 amino acids. Germline V lookup: CDR1 SEHNR, CDR2 FQNEAQ (reference sequence). The chain's CDR3 is CASSVAGIAGYEQYF. CDR3 sequence (DNA): TGTGCCAGCAGCGTAGCAGGGATTGCGGGCTACGAGCAGTACTTC.

In this sample, this clonotype turned up a few times. The chain uses TRBV19 and TRBJ2-7; 11 bases line up with TRBD2. The CDR3 sequence is 18 residues long. The V and J ends lost 5 bases and 0 bases, in that order; junction bases with no gene match: 12. The V gene's germline CDR1 is LNHDA and CDR2 SQIVND (reference sequence). Here the CDR3 DNA reads TGTGCCAGTAGTCTTCCACTAGCGGGAGTTGGGATCTCCTACGAGCAGTACTTC. Protein: CASSLPLAGVGISYEQYF.

This clonotype was detected only a few times. CDR3 region: CASTPGGFLGGYF. DNA of the CDR3: TGTGCCAGCACCCCAGGAGGCTTCCTCGGAGGGTACTTC. This sequence joins TRBV12-3 or TRBV12-4 and TRBJ2-4; D is possibly TRBD2 (5 bases). The CDR3 has 13 amino acids. V dropped 7 bases and J dropped 15 bases, with 22 bases sitting between them.

The chain uses TRBV12-3 or TRBV12-4 and TRBJ2-7; TRBD2 matches at 7 bases. Trimming took 8 bases from V and 2 from J; bases not matched to a gene: 9. The CDR3 is 14 residues long. The CDR3 region is CASRGGIPPYEQYF. CDR3 coding DNA: TGTGCCAGCCGGGGAGGGATCCCCCCCTACGAGCAGTACTTC.

Only a few counts were recorded for this clonotype. The CDR3 bases are TGTGCCAGCTCACCATCACCCAGTCCGAATCAGCCCCAGCATTTT. This codes for CASSPSPSPNQPQHF. The J gene is TRBJ1-5, the V gene TRBV18, with D uncertain. The V gene's germline CDR1 is KGHSH and CDR2 LQKENI. V dropped 2 bases and J dropped 4 bases, with 12 bases sitting between them. CDR3 length equals 15 residues.

This clonotype was observed a handful of times. J is TRBJ2-3 and V is TRBV3-1; D is uncertain. Trimming removed 0 bases at V and 4 bases at J, with 14 bases between. CDR3 length: 16 residues. Germline assignment: CDR1 LGHDT and CDR2 YNNKEL (reference sequence). The CDR3 nucleotides are TGTGCCAGCAGCCAAGATCAGGTGGCGGCGGCAGATACGCAGTATTTT. Translated: CASSQDQVAAADTQYF.

The chain carries TRBV6-1 and TRBJ2-1; 10 bases align to TRBD1. The germline V gene has CDR1 MNHNS and CDR2 SASEGT. This CDR3 has 15 amino acids. The V gene end was trimmed by 7 bases and the J gene end by 4 bases; junction bases not matched to a gene: 7. CDR3 in DNA: TGTGCCAGCAAACCGGGACAGGGGTCATACAATGAGCAGTTCTTC. As protein: CASKPGQGSYNEQFF.

This chain connects TRBV29-1 to TRBJ2-2, with D hard to call. V was trimmed by 4 bases and J by 2 bases, leaving 5 bases between them. The germline gives CDR1 SQVTM, CDR2 ANQGSEA. The CDR3 extends over 12 amino acids. The CDR3 reads CSVAVNTGELFF. DNA of the CDR3: TGCAGCGTTGCGGTAAACACCGGGGAGCTGTTTTTT.

The count of this clonotype is one. The rearrangement joins TRBV12-3 or TRBV12-4 to TRBJ1-2; 8 bases are a match to TRBD1. The J segment lost 7 bases and the V segment lost 6 bases, leaving 13 bases of the junction unmatched. This CDR3 contains 15 residues. The CDR3 is CASSRDRGSSCGYTF. CDR3 in DNA: TGTGCCAGCAGCCGAGACAGGGGTTCGAGCTGTGGCTACACCTTC.

This clonotype has only a few counts. The chain uses TRBV20-1 and TRBJ2-1; 7 bases are a match to TRBD1. The CDR3 has 14 amino acids. Germline loops: CDR1 DFQATT, CDR2 SNEGSKA (reference sequence). J was trimmed by 6 bases and V by 3 bases; bases with no gene match: 8. CDR3 nucleotides: TGCAGTGCTAGTGGTCAGGGGGTCTTCAATGAGCAGTTCTTC. Translation: CSASGQGVFNEQFF.

This clonotype was seen a few times. V is TRBV27 and J is TRBJ2-7, with D possibly matching TRBD2 (7 bases). Looked up from germline, CDR1 is MNHEY and CDR2 is SMNVEV (reference sequence). Deletions cut 6 bases from V and 3 bases from J, with 15 bases between. This CDR3 is built from 14 residues. DNA for the CDR3: TGTGCCAGCAGCCCGGCGGGGGCTGTCTACGAGCAGTACTTC. It specifies CASSPAGAVYEQYF.